A selection of T cell receptor beta chains follows, all from one sample in a study of early T cells in non-severe SARS-CoV-2 infection. A single record per CDR3 protein comes from TCRdb applying MiXCR to the 5' RACE reads. Of about 48,000 distinct CDR3 sequences listed, roughly 9.8% were seen once; the top ten hold about 8%. The sample taken for sequencing was whole blood. Every receptor here comes from an adult who was a healthcare worker with PCR-confirmed SARS-CoV-2 infection or an uninfected control (not recorded which). Each CDR3 is given with its conserved first and last residue. Fields, in order: J gene, V gene, D gene, clone size, CDR3 length, CDR3 DNA, CDR3 protein. The D gene is left open where the match is weak. Some rows have no size entry. The others give once, few or many, or a class for an expanded clone.

j_call: TRBJ1-5; v_call: TRBV6-1; d_call: .; clone_size: .; cdr3_length: 13; cdr3_nt: TGTGCCAGCAGTGGCGCTAGCAATCAGCCCCAGCATTTT; cdr3_aa: CASSGASNQPQHF
j_call: TRBJ2-2; v_call: TRBV20-1; d_call: .; clone_size: .; cdr3_length: 12; cdr3_nt: TGCAGTGCTGAGAGAAACACCGGGGAGCTGTTTTTT; cdr3_aa: CSAERNTGELFF
j_call: TRBJ2-3; v_call: TRBV7-9; d_call: .; clone_size: many; cdr3_length: 13; cdr3_nt: TGTGCCAGCAGCCGGGACTCCGCAGATACGCAGTATTTT; cdr3_aa: CASSRDSADTQYF
j_call: TRBJ2-3; v_call: TRBV7-3; d_call: .; clone_size: .; cdr3_length: 14; cdr3_nt: TGTGCCAGCAGCCCGGGGGTTATCACAGATACGCAGTATTTT; cdr3_aa: CASSPGVITDTQYF
j_call: TRBJ1-4; v_call: TRBV15; d_call: .; clone_size: few; cdr3_length: 16; cdr3_nt: TGTGCCACCAGCAGAGTTGTGGGAGCAACTAATGAAAAACTGTTTTTT; cdr3_aa: CATSRVVGATNEKLFF
j_call: TRBJ2-1; v_call: TRBV7-9; d_call: .; clone_size: many; cdr3_length: 18; cdr3_nt: TGTGCCAGCAGCTCGGCGGGCCCCCCGACGGGGTTTTACAATGAGCAGTTCTTC; cdr3_aa: CASSSAGPPTGFYNEQFF
j_call: TRBJ2-5; v_call: TRBV5-6; d_call: TRBD2; clone_size: many; cdr3_length: 14; cdr3_nt: TGTGCCAGCAGCCTAGGGACTAGGCCAGAGACCCAGTACTTC; cdr3_aa: CASSLGTRPETQYF
j_call: TRBJ2-1; v_call: TRBV14; d_call: .; clone_size: many; cdr3_length: 15; cdr3_nt: TGTGCCAGCAGCCAAGAAAGTGGTCACTACAATGAGCAGTTCTTC; cdr3_aa: CASSQESGHYNEQFF
j_call: TRBJ1-1; v_call: TRBV2; d_call: .; clone_size: many; cdr3_length: 12; cdr3_nt: TGTGCCAGCAGACCGCAAAGGGCTGAAGCTTTCTTT; cdr3_aa: CASRPQRAEAFF
j_call: TRBJ1-1; v_call: TRBV29-1; d_call: .; clone_size: many; cdr3_length: 12; cdr3_nt: TGCAGCGTTGGATCGGGGAACACTGAAGCTTTCTTT; cdr3_aa: CSVGSGNTEAFF
j_call: TRBJ2-2; v_call: TRBV6-2/TRBV6-3; d_call: .; clone_size: few; cdr3_length: 13; cdr3_nt: TGTGCCAGCAGTAAGATCGTGACCGGGGAGCTGTTTTTT; cdr3_aa: CASSKIVTGELFF
j_call: TRBJ2-3; v_call: TRBV20-1; d_call: .; clone_size: .; cdr3_length: 14; cdr3_nt: TGCAGTGCTAGAGATGGACGCACCACAGATACGCAGTATTTT; cdr3_aa: CSARDGRTTDTQYF
j_call: TRBJ1-5; v_call: TRBV2; d_call: .; clone_size: many; cdr3_length: 15; cdr3_nt: TGTGCCAGCGCTAGGGAAGGGGTGAGCAATCAGCCCCAGCATTTT; cdr3_aa: CASAREGVSNQPQHF
j_call: TRBJ2-7; v_call: TRBV12-3/TRBV12-4; d_call: .; clone_size: .; cdr3_length: 13; cdr3_nt: TGTGCCAGCAGTTCCCCTAGCGCCTACGAGCAGTACTTC; cdr3_aa: CASSSPSAYEQYF
j_call: TRBJ2-1; v_call: TRBV29-1; d_call: .; clone_size: .; cdr3_length: 13; cdr3_nt: TGCAGCGTTGTCGGGCAGGGGCGGAATGAGCAGTTCTTC; cdr3_aa: CSVVGQGRNEQFF
j_call: TRBJ1-5; v_call: TRBV5-1; d_call: .; clone_size: many; cdr3_length: 13; cdr3_nt: TGCGCCAGCAGCCCACTAGGAAATCAGCCCCAGCATTTT; cdr3_aa: CASSPLGNQPQHF
j_call: TRBJ2-4; v_call: TRBV28; d_call: .; clone_size: few; cdr3_length: 11; cdr3_nt: TGTGCCAGCAGCGCGAAGAACATTCAGTACTTC; cdr3_aa: CASSAKNIQYF
j_call: TRBJ2-7; v_call: TRBV7-3; d_call: TRBD2; clone_size: .; cdr3_length: 15; cdr3_nt: TGTGCCAGCAGCGTAAGGCCTAGCGGGAGGGGAGAGCAGTACTTC; cdr3_aa: CASSVRPSGRGEQYF
j_call: TRBJ2-7; v_call: TRBV9; d_call: .; clone_size: many; cdr3_length: 14; cdr3_nt: TGTGCCAGCAGTGCAGGTTCCATTAGGTACGAGCAGTACTTC; cdr3_aa: CASSAGSIRYEQYF
j_call: TRBJ1-1; v_call: TRBV11-2; d_call: .; clone_size: many; cdr3_length: 15; cdr3_nt: TGTGCCAGCAGCTTAGAGGGCGGAATGAACACTGAAGCTTTCTTT; cdr3_aa: CASSLEGGMNTEAFF
j_call: TRBJ2-1; v_call: TRBV29-1; d_call: .; clone_size: many; cdr3_length: 10; cdr3_nt: TGCAGTTTCAGGGGCAATGAGCAGTTCTTC; cdr3_aa: CSFRGNEQFF
j_call: TRBJ2-3; v_call: TRBV7-2; d_call: TRBD2; clone_size: many; cdr3_length: 15; cdr3_nt: TGTGCCAGCAGCTTATCTAGCGGAGTCACAGATACGCAGTATTTT; cdr3_aa: CASSLSSGVTDTQYF
j_call: TRBJ1-5; v_call: TRBV3-1; d_call: .; clone_size: many; cdr3_length: 14; cdr3_nt: TGTGCCAGCAGCCAAGACAGGGGAAATCAGCCCCAGCATTTT; cdr3_aa: CASSQDRGNQPQHF
j_call: TRBJ1-2; v_call: TRBV10-3; d_call: .; clone_size: .; cdr3_length: 13; cdr3_nt: TGTGCCATCAGTGAGTCGGCATGGGAAGGCTACACCTTC; cdr3_aa: CAISESAWEGYTF
j_call: TRBJ2-7; v_call: TRBV13; d_call: TRBD1; clone_size: .; cdr3_length: 13; cdr3_nt: TGTGCCAGCAGCCCACAGGGGGCGGGGGAGCAGTACTTC; cdr3_aa: CASSPQGAGEQYF
j_call: TRBJ2-3; v_call: TRBV12-3/TRBV12-4; d_call: TRBD2; clone_size: .; cdr3_length: 14; cdr3_nt: TGTGCCAGCAGTAAGACTAGCGGCACAGATACGCAGTATTTT; cdr3_aa: CASSKTSGTDTQYF
j_call: TRBJ2-3; v_call: TRBV7-6; d_call: TRBD2; clone_size: many; cdr3_length: 15; cdr3_nt: TGTGCCAGCAGCGCCCAAGCGGGAAACACAGATACGCAGTATTTT; cdr3_aa: CASSAQAGNTDTQYF
j_call: TRBJ1-1; v_call: TRBV12-5; d_call: TRBD1; clone_size: few; cdr3_length: 15; cdr3_nt: TGTGCTAGTGCCTTGGAGGGGGCATGGGACACTGAAGCTTTCTTT; cdr3_aa: CASALEGAWDTEAFF
j_call: TRBJ2-6; v_call: TRBV5-1; d_call: .; clone_size: few; cdr3_length: 15; cdr3_nt: TGCGCCAGCGGACAACAGGACTCTGGGGCCAACGTCCTGACTTTC; cdr3_aa: CASGQQDSGANVLTF
j_call: TRBJ2-5; v_call: TRBV30; d_call: .; clone_size: many; cdr3_length: 13; cdr3_nt: TGTGCCTGGAGGGGACGAAGGGCCGAGACCCAGTACTTC; cdr3_aa: CAWRGRRAETQYF
j_call: TRBJ2-7; v_call: TRBV7-6; d_call: TRBD1; clone_size: many; cdr3_length: 14; cdr3_nt: TGTGCCAGCAGCTGGGGACAGGGGGCCTACGAGCAGTACTTC; cdr3_aa: CASSWGQGAYEQYF
j_call: TRBJ2-4; v_call: TRBV11-2; d_call: TRBD2; clone_size: .; cdr3_length: 18; cdr3_nt: TGTGCCAGCAGCTCTCGGACTAGCGGGAGTATCGACAAAAACATTCAGTACTTC; cdr3_aa: CASSSRTSGSIDKNIQYF
j_call: TRBJ2-7; v_call: TRBV6-5; d_call: .; clone_size: many; cdr3_length: 13; cdr3_nt: TGTGCCAGCAGTTACCCCGGACTATTCGAGCAGTACTTC; cdr3_aa: CASSYPGLFEQYF
j_call: TRBJ1-6; v_call: TRBV27; d_call: .; clone_size: many; cdr3_length: 15; cdr3_nt: TGTGCCAGCAGTTTAGGGACTCTTGGGAATTCACCCCTCCACTTT; cdr3_aa: CASSLGTLGNSPLHF
j_call: TRBJ2-1; v_call: TRBV12-3/TRBV12-4; d_call: .; clone_size: many; cdr3_length: 14; cdr3_nt: TGTGCCAGCGGGGGGCTACGGGGGTACAATGAGCAGTTCTTC; cdr3_aa: CASGGLRGYNEQFF
j_call: TRBJ2-1; v_call: TRBV5-1; d_call: .; clone_size: few; cdr3_length: 12; cdr3_nt: TGCGCCAGCAGCACGCAGGGGAATGAGCAGTTCTTC; cdr3_aa: CASSTQGNEQFF
j_call: TRBJ2-5; v_call: TRBV3-1; d_call: TRBD1; clone_size: many; cdr3_length: 14; cdr3_nt: TGTGCCAGCAGCCATACAGGGGGCGGAGAGACCCAGTACTTC; cdr3_aa: CASSHTGGGETQYF
j_call: TRBJ1-2; v_call: TRBV20-1; d_call: .; clone_size: many; cdr3_length: 13; cdr3_nt: TGCAGTGCTCCGGGGGAGGGCAACTATGGCTACACCTTC; cdr3_aa: CSAPGEGNYGYTF
j_call: TRBJ2-1; v_call: TRBV7-2; d_call: TRBD2; clone_size: few; cdr3_length: 19; cdr3_nt: TGTGCCAGCAGCTTATATACTCTAAACCTAGCGGGAGGTTACAATGAGCAGTTCTTC; cdr3_aa: CASSLYTLNLAGGYNEQFF
j_call: TRBJ1-1; v_call: TRBV7-9; d_call: .; clone_size: many; cdr3_length: 12; cdr3_nt: TGTGCCAGCAGCTTGCCAGGGGCTGAAGCTTTCTTT; cdr3_aa: CASSLPGAEAFF
j_call: TRBJ1-3; v_call: TRBV12-3/TRBV12-4; d_call: TRBD1; clone_size: many; cdr3_length: 15; cdr3_nt: TGTGCCAGCTGGACAGGGGGCTACTCTGGAAACACCATATATTTT; cdr3_aa: CASWTGGYSGNTIYF
j_call: TRBJ1-1; v_call: TRBV2; d_call: .; clone_size: few; cdr3_length: 12; cdr3_nt: TGTGCCAGCGTACGTCAGAACACTGAAGCTTTCTTT; cdr3_aa: CASVRQNTEAFF
j_call: TRBJ1-1; v_call: TRBV27; d_call: .; clone_size: few; cdr3_length: 13; cdr3_nt: TGTGCCAGCAGTTTCCCCGGGGGGACTGAAGCTTTCTTT; cdr3_aa: CASSFPGGTEAFF
j_call: TRBJ1-1; v_call: TRBV6-1; d_call: TRBD1; clone_size: many; cdr3_length: 14; cdr3_nt: TGTGCCAGCAAGCTGACAGGGGAAAACACTGAAGCTTTCTTT; cdr3_aa: CASKLTGENTEAFF
j_call: TRBJ2-1; v_call: TRBV18; d_call: TRBD1; clone_size: many; cdr3_length: 17; cdr3_nt: TGTGCCAGCTCACCCTCCGAGACAGGGGCCCTCTACAATGAGCAGTTCTTC; cdr3_aa: CASSPSETGALYNEQFF
j_call: TRBJ2-1; v_call: TRBV20-1; d_call: .; clone_size: .; cdr3_length: 16; cdr3_nt: TGCAGTGCTAGATCCCCCGGGGTTAACCGCTACAATGAGCAGTTCTTC; cdr3_aa: CSARSPGVNRYNEQFF
j_call: TRBJ2-7; v_call: TRBV29-1; d_call: .; clone_size: few; cdr3_length: 16; cdr3_nt: TGCAGCGTCCTCGACGCCCTGCGGCAGGGGGGGAACGAGCAGTACTTC; cdr3_aa: CSVLDALRQGGNEQYF
j_call: TRBJ2-4; v_call: TRBV7-2; d_call: TRBD2; clone_size: many; cdr3_length: 20; cdr3_nt: TGTGCCAGCAGCTTGTCTCCAGCGGGGCCCCTCACTCTAGCCAAAAACATTCAGTACTTC; cdr3_aa: CASSLSPAGPLTLAKNIQYF
j_call: TRBJ2-1; v_call: TRBV6-5; d_call: .; clone_size: many; cdr3_length: 16; cdr3_nt: TGTGCCAGCAGTCCCTTTCTGCTCAGCCGCTACAATGAGCAGTTCTTC; cdr3_aa: CASSPFLLSRYNEQFF
j_call: TRBJ1-1; v_call: TRBV7-9; d_call: .; clone_size: many; cdr3_length: 13; cdr3_nt: TGTGCCAGCAGTTGGGCCCTGAACACTGAAGCTTTCTTT; cdr3_aa: CASSWALNTEAFF
j_call: TRBJ2-5; v_call: TRBV7-2; d_call: TRBD2; clone_size: few; cdr3_length: 15; cdr3_nt: TGTGCCAGCAGCCCCTCTAGCGGGGTTCAAGAGACCCAGTACTTC; cdr3_aa: CASSPSSGVQETQYF
j_call: TRBJ2-3; v_call: TRBV9; d_call: .; clone_size: few; cdr3_length: 16; cdr3_nt: TGTGCCAGCAGCGCCCCGACTAGTTGGGTGACAGATACGCAGTATTTT; cdr3_aa: CASSAPTSWVTDTQYF
j_call: TRBJ2-3; v_call: TRBV5-1; d_call: TRBD2; clone_size: .; cdr3_length: 14; cdr3_nt: TGCGCCAGCAGACTAGCGGGGCTCACAGATACGCAGTATTTT; cdr3_aa: CASRLAGLTDTQYF